The following is a T cell receptor beta chain sequence with its context. The V and J ends lost 0 bases and 6 bases respectively, with 20 bases between them. The CDR3 contains 17 residues. Germline CDR1 SGDLS, CDR2 YYNGEE. This record comes from a study of shared T cell receptors in the human thymus. The repertoire was sequenced with immunoSEQ multiplex PCR; TCRdb's copy has only in-frame clones and lacks some. This table holds 600,000 to 900,000 clones, approximately 85% found once. The sample was also linked to a second study, of human thymus T cells.

This receptor was taken from a girl younger than two with a congenital heart defect. The source material was thymocytes. The chain uses TRBV9 and TRBJ2-3, with D unresolved. In nucleotides, the CDR3 is TGTGCCAGCAGCGTAGCTCCCGGGTCGGCCATCACGGATACGCAGTATTTT. Translation: CASSVAPGSAITDTQYF.